The source of this T cell receptor beta chain is a study of vaccination and CD4 T cells after COVID-19. Whole-study context: From HCoV-229E, HCoV-OC43, HCoV-NL63 and SARS-CoV-2, overlapping spike peptides were used to stimulate the cells. Cultures acting as controls obtained a CEFX pool, an HIV-1 Nef pool, or no peptide. Findings and limits, study-wide: A comparatively limited set of convalescent patients was examined, with no early post-infection timepoints.

This clonotype rates as medium-sized. Its antigen is as yet unknown. Cultured CD4+ T-cell DNA underwent Oncomine TCR Beta short-read sequencing. The authors extracted genomic DNA from cultured CD4+ T cells. MiXCR, run by TCRdb on the PCR reads, gives a single entry per CDR3 protein. The repertoire includes about 10,000 distinct CDR3 sequences, 70% to 75% of them detected once, and 7.5% to 9% sits in the top ten. Sample treatment: approximately 9-day PBMC culture with coronavirus spike peptide pools or control peptides (ViraFEST assay). The CDR3 has 15 residues. Germline CDR1 MDHEN, CDR2 SYDVKM. V shed 7 bases and J shed 3 bases, with 19 bases lying between them.

The chain couples TRBV28 to TRBJ2-7; D perhaps matches TRBD1 (6 bases). This TCR came from a human donor who had recovered from COVID-19. Sequencing input: CD4+ T cells from blood, cultured in vitro. The CDR3 DNA reads as TGTGCCAGCACCAATCGACATTCCAGGGGCTACGAGCAGTACTTC. Translation gives CASTNRHSRGYEQYF.